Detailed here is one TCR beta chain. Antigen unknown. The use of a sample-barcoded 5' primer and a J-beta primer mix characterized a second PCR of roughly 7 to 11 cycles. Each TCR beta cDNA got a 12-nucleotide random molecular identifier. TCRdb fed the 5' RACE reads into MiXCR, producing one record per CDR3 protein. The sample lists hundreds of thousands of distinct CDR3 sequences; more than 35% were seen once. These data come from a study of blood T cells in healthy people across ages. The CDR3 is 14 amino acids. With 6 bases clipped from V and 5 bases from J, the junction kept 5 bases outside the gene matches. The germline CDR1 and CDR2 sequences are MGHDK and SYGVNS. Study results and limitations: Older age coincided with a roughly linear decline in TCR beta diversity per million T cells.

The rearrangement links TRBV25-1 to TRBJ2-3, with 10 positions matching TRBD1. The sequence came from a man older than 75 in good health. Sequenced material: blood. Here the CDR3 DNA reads TGTGCCAGCAGCCAGGACAGGGGGAAAGATACGCAGTATTTT. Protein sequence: CASSQDRGKDTQYF.